The clone carrying this T cell receptor beta chain was detected many times. Its specificity is not known. Original methodology: It was from CDR3 differences across clinicopathological groups that a distant-metastasis classifier for papillary thyroid cancer was built. TCRdb re-clonotyped the PCR reads via MiXCR. Here the V and J calls rest on TCRdb's processing, not on the authors' analysis. The sample shows about 52,000 clones, approximately 17% of them seen only once. All patients reached thyroid surgery having received no treatment beforehand. This sample stems from a study of metastatic and nonmetastatic thyroid tumors. In the study overall: Blood and tumor or nodule tissue repertoires from malignant and benign thyroid patients were compared. Overall study results and limits: The reported finding was significantly higher TCR beta diversity in malignant thyroid tumors relative to benign nodules, in blood and tumor.

V lost 1 base to trimming and J lost 1 base, with 7 bases between them. The CDR3 covers 14 residues. Germline-derived CDR1 and CDR2 are LGHDT and YNNKEL (reference sequence). Input material: blood. V and J are TRBV3-1 and TRBJ1-1; no reliable D call. The clonotype comes from a female donor with papillary thyroid cancer or a benign thyroid nodule (not recorded which). Some clones in this sample may be carry-over from other donors' samples. The DNA of the CDR3 is TGTGCCAGCAGCCAAGCCGGAGGGAACACTGAAGCTTTCTTT. The encoded protein is CASSQAGGNTEAFF.